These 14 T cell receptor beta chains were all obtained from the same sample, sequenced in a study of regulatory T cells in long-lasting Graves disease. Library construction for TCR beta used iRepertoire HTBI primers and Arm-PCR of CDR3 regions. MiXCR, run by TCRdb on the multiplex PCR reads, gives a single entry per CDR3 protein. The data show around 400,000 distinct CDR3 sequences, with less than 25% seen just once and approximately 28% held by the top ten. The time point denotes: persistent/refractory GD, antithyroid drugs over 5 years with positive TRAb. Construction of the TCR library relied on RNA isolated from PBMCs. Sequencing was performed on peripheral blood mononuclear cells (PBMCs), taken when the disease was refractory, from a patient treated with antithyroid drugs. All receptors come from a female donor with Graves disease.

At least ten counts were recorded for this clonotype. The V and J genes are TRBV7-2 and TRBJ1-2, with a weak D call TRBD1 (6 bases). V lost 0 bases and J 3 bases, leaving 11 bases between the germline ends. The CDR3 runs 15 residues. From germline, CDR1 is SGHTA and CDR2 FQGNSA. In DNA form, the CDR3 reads TGTGCCAGCAGCTTAGCTCAGGGGCTGGACTATGGCTACACCTTC. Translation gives CASSLAQGLDYGYTF.

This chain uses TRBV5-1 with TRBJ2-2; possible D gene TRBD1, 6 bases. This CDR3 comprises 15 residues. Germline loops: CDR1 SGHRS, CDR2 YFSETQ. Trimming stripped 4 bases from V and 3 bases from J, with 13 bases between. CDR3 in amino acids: CASSPIQGDTGELFF. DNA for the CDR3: TGCGCCAGCAGCCCCATACAGGGAGACACCGGGGAGCTGTTTTTT.

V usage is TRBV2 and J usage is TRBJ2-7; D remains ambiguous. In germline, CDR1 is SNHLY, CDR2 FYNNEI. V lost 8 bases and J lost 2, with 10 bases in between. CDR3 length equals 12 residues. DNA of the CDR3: TGTGCCAGCCTCGGCCTACCCTACGAGCAGTACTTC. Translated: CASLGLPYEQYF.

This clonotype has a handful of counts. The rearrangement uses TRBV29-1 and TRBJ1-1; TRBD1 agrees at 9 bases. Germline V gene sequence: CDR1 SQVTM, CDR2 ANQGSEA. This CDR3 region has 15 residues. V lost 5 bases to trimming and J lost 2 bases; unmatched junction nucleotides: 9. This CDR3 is CSVRFRTGENTEAFF. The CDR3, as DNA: TGCAGCGTTAGATTCCGGACAGGGGAAAACACTGAAGCTTTCTTT.

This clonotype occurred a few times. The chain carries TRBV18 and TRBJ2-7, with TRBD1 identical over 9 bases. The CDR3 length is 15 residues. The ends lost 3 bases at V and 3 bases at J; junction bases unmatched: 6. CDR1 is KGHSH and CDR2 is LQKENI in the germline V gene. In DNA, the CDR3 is TGTGCCAGCTCACCGGTAAAGACAGGGGGCTACGAGCAGTACTTC. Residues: CASSPVKTGGYEQYF.

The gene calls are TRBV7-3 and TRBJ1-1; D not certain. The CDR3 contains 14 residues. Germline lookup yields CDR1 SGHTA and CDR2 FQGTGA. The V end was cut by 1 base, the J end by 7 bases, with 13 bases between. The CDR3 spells CASSLNGGAGEAFF. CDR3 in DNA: TGTGCCAGCAGCTTAAATGGTGGTGCGGGTGAAGCTTTCTTT.

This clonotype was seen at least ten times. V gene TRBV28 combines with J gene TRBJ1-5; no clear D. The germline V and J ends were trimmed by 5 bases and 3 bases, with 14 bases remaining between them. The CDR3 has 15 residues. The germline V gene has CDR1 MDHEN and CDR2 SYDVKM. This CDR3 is CASSGGNSHNQPQHF. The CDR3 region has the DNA TGTGCCAGCAGTGGCGGAAATTCACACAATCAGCCCCAGCATTTT.

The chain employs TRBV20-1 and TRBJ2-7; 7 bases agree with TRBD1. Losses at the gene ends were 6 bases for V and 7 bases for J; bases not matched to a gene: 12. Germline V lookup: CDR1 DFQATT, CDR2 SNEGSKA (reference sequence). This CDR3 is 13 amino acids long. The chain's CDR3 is CSAERQGWGEQYF. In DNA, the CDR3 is TGCAGTGCAGAGAGACAGGGTTGGGGGGAGCAGTACTTC.

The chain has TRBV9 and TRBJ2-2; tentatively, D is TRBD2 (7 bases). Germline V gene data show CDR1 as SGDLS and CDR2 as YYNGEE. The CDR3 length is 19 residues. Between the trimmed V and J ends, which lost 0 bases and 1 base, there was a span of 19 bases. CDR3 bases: TGTGCCAGCAGCGTAGGAGGTATCGGGGGGCGCCTGAACACCGGGGAGCTGTTTTTT. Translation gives CASSVGGIGGRLNTGELFF.

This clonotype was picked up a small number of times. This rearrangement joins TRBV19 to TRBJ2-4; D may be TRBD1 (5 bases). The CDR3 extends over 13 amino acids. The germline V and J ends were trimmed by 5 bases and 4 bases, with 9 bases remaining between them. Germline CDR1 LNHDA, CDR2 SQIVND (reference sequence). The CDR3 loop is CASSFQGKNIQYF. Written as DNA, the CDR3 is TGTGCCAGTAGTTTCCAGGGTAAAAACATTCAGTACTTC.

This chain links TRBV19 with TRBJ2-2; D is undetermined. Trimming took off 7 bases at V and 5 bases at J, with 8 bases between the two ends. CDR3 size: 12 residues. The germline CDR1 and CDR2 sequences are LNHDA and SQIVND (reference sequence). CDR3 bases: TGTGCCAGTAAGAGACGGACCGGGGAGCTGTTTTTT. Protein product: CASKRRTGELFF.

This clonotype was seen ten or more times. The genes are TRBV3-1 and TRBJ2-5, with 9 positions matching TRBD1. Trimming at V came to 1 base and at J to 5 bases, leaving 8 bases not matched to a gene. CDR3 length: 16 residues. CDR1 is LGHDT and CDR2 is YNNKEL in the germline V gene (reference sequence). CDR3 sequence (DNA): TGTGCCAGCAGCCAAGTGATAGGACAGGGGAGGGAGACCCAGTACTTC. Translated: CASSQVIGQGRETQYF.

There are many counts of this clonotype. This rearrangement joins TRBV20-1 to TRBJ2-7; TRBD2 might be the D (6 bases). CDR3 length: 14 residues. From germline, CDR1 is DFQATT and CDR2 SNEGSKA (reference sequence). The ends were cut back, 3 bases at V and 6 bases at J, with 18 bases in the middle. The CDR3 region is CSASIVAGRSEQYF. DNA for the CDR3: TGCAGTGCTAGTATCGTTGCGGGACGCTCCGAGCAGTACTTC.

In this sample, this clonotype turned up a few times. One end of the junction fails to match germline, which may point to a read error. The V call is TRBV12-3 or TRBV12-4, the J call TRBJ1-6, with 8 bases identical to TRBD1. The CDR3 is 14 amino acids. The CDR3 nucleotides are TGTGCCAGCAATTTACAGGGGGATAATTCACCCCTCCACTTT. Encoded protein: CASNLQGDNSPLHF.